The clone carrying this T cell receptor beta chain was counted only a few times. Antigen unknown. The investigators amplified TCR beta CDR3 regions from RNA transcripts. A set of HTBI primers served as the primers for a first-round RT-PCR of the TCR CDR3. TCRdb itself ran the multiplex PCR reads through MiXCR, one entry per CDR3 protein. The sample carries roughly 300,000 distinct CDR3 sequences, around 13% recorded once. Germline V gene lookup returns CDR1 LGHNA and CDR2 YSLEER. There are 15 residues in the CDR3. Trimming pared 8 bases from V and 2 bases from J, leaving 17 bases between. Graves' hyperthyroidism was deemed stable given no ophthalmopathy progression within 18 months. This sample is drawn from a study of T cells in Graves' hyperthyroidism and ophthalmopathy. Notes on the study in general: Ophthalmopathy, as predicted by the model, came a median about seven months after the prediction.

The sample comprised blood. The chain has TRBV4-3 and TRBJ2-3; D might be TRBD2 (6 bases). The receptor was isolated from a young woman with Graves' hyperthyroidism. CDR3 residues: CASGREPRDTDTQYF. The CDR3 DNA reads as TGCGCCAGCGGGCGCGAGCCGCGGGACACAGATACGCAGTATTTT.